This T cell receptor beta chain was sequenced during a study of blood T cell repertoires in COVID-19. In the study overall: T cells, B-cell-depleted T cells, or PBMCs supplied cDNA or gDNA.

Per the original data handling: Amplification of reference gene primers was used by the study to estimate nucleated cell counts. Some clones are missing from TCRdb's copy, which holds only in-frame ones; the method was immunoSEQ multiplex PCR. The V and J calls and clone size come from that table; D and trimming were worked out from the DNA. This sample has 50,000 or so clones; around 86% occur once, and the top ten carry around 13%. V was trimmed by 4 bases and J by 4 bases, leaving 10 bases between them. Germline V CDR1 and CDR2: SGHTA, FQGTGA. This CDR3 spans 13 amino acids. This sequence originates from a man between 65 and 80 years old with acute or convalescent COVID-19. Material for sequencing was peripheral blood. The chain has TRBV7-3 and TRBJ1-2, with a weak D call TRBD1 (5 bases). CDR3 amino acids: CASSSGQGYGYTF. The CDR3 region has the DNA TGTGCCAGCAGCTCCGGACAAGGCTATGGCTACACCTTC.